A selection of T cell receptor beta chains follows, all from one sample in a study of blood T cell repertoires in COVID-19. Data came from immunoSEQ multiplex PCR; TCRdb stores just in-frame clones and leaves some out. The table includes hundreds of thousands of clones, roughly 90% detected once. The sample consisted of peripheral blood. The receptor source for this set is a woman aged 25 to 39 with acute or convalescent COVID-19. Each CDR3 is given with its conserved first and last residue. The D gene is left open where the match is weak. For some rows the clone size is stated as once, few or many, or as a class when expanded; others skip it.

V	J	D	size	DNA	CDR3
TRBV7-3	TRBJ1-6	-	-	TGTGCCAGCAGCGCCCAGGGATCGGCTAATTCACCCCTCCACTTT	CASSAQGSANSPLHF
TRBV5-5	TRBJ2-1	-	-	TGTGCCAGCAGCCCGGTTGGGAGAAATGAGCAGTTCTTC	CASSPVGRNEQFF
TRBV14	TRBJ2-7	TRBD2	-	TGTGCCAGCAGCCAAGGGGGACTAGGATCCTACGAGCAGTACTTC	CASSQGGLGSYEQYF
TRBV6-2/TRBV6-3	TRBJ2-2	-	-	TGTGCCAGCAGTTACTCCGCTTCGAGAGGGGAGCTGTTTTTT	CASSYSASRGELFF
TRBV2	TRBJ1-1	TRBD1	-	TGTGCCAGCAGTCCCCAGGGGGATGGGAACACTGAAGCTTTCTTT	CASSPQGDGNTEAFF
TRBV5-4	TRBJ2-1	-	-	TGTGCCAGCAGCTTGAGCGGTACCTACAATGAGCAGTTCTTC	CASSLSGTYNEQFF
TRBV2	TRBJ1-3	-	-	TGTGCCAGTCTCAGGGGTACTGGAAACACCATATATTTT	CASLRGTGNTIYF
TRBV7-2	TRBJ1-6	-	-	TGTGCCAGCAGCTTAGGTTGGGGGGTTAATTCACCCCTCCACTTT	CASSLGWGVNSPLHF
TRBV6-2/TRBV6-3	TRBJ2-7	TRBD2	-	TGTGCCAGCAGTTACGGGACTAGACGTTACGAGCAGTACTTC	CASSYGTRRYEQYF
TRBV5-4	TRBJ2-3	-	-	TGTGCCAGCAGCTTGAGACAGGATACGCAGTATTTT	CASSLRQDTQYF
TRBV5-1	TRBJ2-1	TRBD2	-	TGCGCCAGCAGCTTGGCAGCGGGGGTTGAGCAGTTCTTC	CASSLAAGVEQFF
TRBV10-3	TRBJ2-5	-	-	TGTGCCATCAGTGGGGGACATGGGGAGACCCAGTACTTC	CAISGGHGETQYF
TRBV7-2	TRBJ2-7	-	-	TGTGCCAGCAGCTCGACTAGCTCCTACGAGCAGTACTTC	CASSSTSSYEQYF
TRBV7-2	TRBJ2-7	-	-	TGTGCCGAAAAGGAGCAGGGGGGCTACGAGCAGTACTTC	CAEKEQGGYEQYF
TRBV19	TRBJ1-2	TRBD1	-	TGTGCCAGTAGTATACACACAGGGGGTCTTTATGGCTACACCTTC	CASSIHTGGLYGYTF
TRBV6-1	TRBJ2-6	-	-	TGTGCCAGCACTGAATATGGGGCCAACGTCCTGACTTTC	CASTEYGANVLTF
TRBV10-3	TRBJ2-7	TRBD2	-	TGTGCCATCAGTGAGTCCCCGGGACTAGGGTTTTCCTACGAGCAGTACTTC	CAISESPGLGFSYEQYF
TRBV10-3	TRBJ2-2	TRBD2	-	TGTGCCGTTTTGAGGACTAGCGGTATAAACACCGGGGAGCTGTTTTTT	CAVLRTSGINTGELFF
TRBV13	TRBJ2-4	TRBD1	-	TGTGCCAGCAGGAGGGGACAGGGCTCTACTATTGCCAAAAACATTCAGTACTTC	CASRRGQGSTIAKNIQYF
TRBV29-1	TRBJ2-3	TRBD1	once	TGCAGCGTTGACCCGGGGAGATCAGGGGGCGTTGAAGATACGCAGTATTTT	CSVDPGRSGGVEDTQYF